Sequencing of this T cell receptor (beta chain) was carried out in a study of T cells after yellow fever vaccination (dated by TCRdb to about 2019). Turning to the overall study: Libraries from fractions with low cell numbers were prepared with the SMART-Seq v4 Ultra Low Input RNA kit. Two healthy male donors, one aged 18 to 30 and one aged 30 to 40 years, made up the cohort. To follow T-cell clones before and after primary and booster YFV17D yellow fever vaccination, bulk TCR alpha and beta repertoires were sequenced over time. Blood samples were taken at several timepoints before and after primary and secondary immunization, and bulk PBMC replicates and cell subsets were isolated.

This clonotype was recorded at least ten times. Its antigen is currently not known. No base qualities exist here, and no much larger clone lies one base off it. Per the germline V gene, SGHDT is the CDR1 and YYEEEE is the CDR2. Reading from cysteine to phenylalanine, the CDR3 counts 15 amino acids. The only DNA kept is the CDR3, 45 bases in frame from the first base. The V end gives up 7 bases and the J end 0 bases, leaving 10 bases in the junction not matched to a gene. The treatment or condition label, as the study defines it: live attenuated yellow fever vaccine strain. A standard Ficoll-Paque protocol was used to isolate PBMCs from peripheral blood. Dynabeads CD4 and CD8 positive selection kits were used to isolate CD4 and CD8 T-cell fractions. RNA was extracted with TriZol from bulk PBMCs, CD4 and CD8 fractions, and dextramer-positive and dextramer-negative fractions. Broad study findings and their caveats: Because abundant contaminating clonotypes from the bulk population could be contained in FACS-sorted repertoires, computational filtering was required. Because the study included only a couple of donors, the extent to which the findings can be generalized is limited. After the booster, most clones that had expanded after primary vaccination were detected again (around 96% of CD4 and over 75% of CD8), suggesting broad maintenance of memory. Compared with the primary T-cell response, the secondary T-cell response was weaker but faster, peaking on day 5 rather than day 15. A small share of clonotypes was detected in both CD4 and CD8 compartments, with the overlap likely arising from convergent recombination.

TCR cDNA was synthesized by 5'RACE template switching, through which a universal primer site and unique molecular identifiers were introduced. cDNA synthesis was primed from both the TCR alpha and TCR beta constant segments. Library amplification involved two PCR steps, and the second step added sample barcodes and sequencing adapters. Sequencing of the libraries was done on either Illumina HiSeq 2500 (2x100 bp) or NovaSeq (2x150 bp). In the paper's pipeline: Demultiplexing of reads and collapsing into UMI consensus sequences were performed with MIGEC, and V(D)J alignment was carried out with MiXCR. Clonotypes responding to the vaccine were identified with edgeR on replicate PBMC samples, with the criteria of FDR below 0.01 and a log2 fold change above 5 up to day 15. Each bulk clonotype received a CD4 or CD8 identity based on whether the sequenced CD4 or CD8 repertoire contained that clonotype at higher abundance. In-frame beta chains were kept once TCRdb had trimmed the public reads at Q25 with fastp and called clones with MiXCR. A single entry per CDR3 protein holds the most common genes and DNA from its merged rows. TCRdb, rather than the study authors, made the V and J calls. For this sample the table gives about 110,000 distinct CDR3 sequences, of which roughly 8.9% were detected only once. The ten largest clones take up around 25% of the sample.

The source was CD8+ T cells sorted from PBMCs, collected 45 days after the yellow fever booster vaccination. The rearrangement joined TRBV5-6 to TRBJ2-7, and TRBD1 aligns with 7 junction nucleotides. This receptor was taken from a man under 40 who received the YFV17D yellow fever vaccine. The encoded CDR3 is CASGGQTALSYEQYF. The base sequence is TGTGCCAGCGGGGGACAGACAGCCCTCTCCTACGAGCAGTACTTC.